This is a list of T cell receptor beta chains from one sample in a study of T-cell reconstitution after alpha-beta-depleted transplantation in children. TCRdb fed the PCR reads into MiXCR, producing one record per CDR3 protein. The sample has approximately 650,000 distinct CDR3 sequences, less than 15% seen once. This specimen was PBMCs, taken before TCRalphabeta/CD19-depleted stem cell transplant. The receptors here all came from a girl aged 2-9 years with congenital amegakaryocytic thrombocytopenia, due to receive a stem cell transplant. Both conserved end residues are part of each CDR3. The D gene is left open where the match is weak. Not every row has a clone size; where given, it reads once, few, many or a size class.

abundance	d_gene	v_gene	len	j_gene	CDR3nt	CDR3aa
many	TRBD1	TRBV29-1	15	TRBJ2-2	TGCAGCGTTCGACAGACAGGGGAAGGTGCCGGGGAGCTGTTTTTT	CSVRQTGEGAGELFF
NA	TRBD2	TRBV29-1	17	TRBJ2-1	TGCAGCGTTGGGGCTGTAGCGGGAGCGCCACTATACAATGAGCAGTTCTTC	CSVGAVAGAPLYNEQFF
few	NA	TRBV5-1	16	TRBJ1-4	TGCGCCAGCAGCTTGGACGTTATCGCAACTAATGAAAAACTGTTTTTT	CASSLDVIATNEKLFF
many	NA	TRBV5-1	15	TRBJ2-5	TGCGCCAGCAGCTTGGGAGTAGGGCAGCAAGAGACCCAGTACTTC	CASSLGVGQQETQYF
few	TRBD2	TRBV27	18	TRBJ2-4	TGTGCCAGCAGTTCATCCCTCCTCCAGCGGGAGGACAAAAACATTCAGTACTTC	CASSSSLLQREDKNIQYF
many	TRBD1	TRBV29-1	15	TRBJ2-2	TGCAGCGTTGAGCGCCAGGGGGCTATACCCGGGGAGCTGTTTTTT	CSVERQGAIPGELFF
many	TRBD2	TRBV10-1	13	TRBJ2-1	TGCGCCAGCAGTCCCAGCGGGAGCAATGAGCAGTTCTTC	CASSPSGSNEQFF
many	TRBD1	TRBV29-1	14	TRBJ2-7	TGCAGCGTTGAAGATAAGAACAGGGGGTACGAGCAGTACTTC	CSVEDKNRGYEQYF
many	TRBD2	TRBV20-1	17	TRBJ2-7	TGCAGTGCCCAGAGACCTAGTATGAGCGGGGCCCCCTACGAGCAGTACTTC	CSAQRPSMSGAPYEQYF
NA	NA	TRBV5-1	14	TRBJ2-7	TGCGCCAGCAGCTCCGGGACCACACGTTACGAGCAGTACTTC	CASSSGTTRYEQYF
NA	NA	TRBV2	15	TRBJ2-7	TGTGCCAGCAATGTAGCTGACCGGGATTCCTACGAGCAGTACTTC	CASNVADRDSYEQYF
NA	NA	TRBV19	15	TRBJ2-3	TGTGCCAGTAGCCGTGGACCAATAGGTGCAGATACGCAGTATTTT	CASSRGPIGADTQYF
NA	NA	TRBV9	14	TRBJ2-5	TGTGCTAGCAGCGTAGGGGGGGTGGTGGACACCCAGTACTTC	CASSVGGVVDTQYF
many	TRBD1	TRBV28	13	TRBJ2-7	TGTGCCAGCAGTCCCACCGACAGGGACGAGCAGTACTTC	CASSPTDRDEQYF
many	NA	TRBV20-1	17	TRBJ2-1	TGCAGTGCTGTTGAGGATAGCGGCTCGTCCTCCTACAATGAGCAGTTCTTC	CSAVEDSGSSSYNEQFF
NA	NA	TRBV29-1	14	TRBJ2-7	TGCAGCGGGAGGAATCACGGAGACTCCTACGAGCAGTACTTC	CSGRNHGDSYEQYF
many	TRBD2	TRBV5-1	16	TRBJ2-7	TGCGCCAGCAGCTTGCTCCCGGGACTAGTCTCCTACGAGCAGTACTTC	CASSLLPGLVSYEQYF
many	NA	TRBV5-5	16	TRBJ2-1	TGTGCCAGCAGCTTGCTCGGTGACCGCTCCTACAATGAGCAGTTCTTC	CASSLLGDRSYNEQFF
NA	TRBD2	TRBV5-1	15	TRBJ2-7	TGCGCCAGCAGCCCGGAGGCTAGCGGACACTACGAGCAGTACTTC	CASSPEASGHYEQYF
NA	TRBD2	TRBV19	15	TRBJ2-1	TGTGCCAGTAGTATCGCTGGGGGGGGGTTTATTGAGCAGTTCTTC	CASSIAGGGFIEQFF
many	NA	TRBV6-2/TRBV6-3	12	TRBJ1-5	TGTGCCAGCAGTGAGAGGGTTCAGCCCCAGCATTTT	CASSERVQPQHF
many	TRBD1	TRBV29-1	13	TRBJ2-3	TGCAGCGTTGTCGGGACAGCGAATCTCGCGCAGTATTTT	CSVVGTANLAQYF
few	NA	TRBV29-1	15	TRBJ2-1	TGCAGCGTTGATAGGGGGAGGGGGACCTACAATGAGCAGTTCTTC	CSVDRGRGTYNEQFF
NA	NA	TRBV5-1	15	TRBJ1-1	TGCGCCAGCAGCGCGGGCTCAGGGATGAACACTGAAGCTTTCTTT	CASSAGSGMNTEAFF
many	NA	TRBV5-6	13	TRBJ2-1	TGTGCCAGCAGGACCTGGGGCGGCAATGAGCAGTTCTTC	CASRTWGGNEQFF
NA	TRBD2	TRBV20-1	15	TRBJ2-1	TGCAGTGCTAGAGAGCCGGGACTACCCGGCGGTGAGCAGTTCTTC	CSAREPGLPGGEQFF
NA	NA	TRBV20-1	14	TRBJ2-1	TGCAGTGCGCGACCGGGACAAACCCACAATGAGCAGTTCTTC	CSARPGQTHNEQFF
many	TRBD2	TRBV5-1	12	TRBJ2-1	TGCGCCAGCGGACTAGGGGAGTATGAGCAGTTCTTC	CASGLGEYEQFF
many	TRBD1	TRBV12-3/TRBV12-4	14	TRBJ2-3	TGTGCCAGCAGTTCGACAGGGGGCGCAGATACGCAGTATTTT	CASSSTGGADTQYF
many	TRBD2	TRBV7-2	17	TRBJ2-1	TGTGCCAGCAGCTTAGCCGCGGCGGGAGGGTACTACAATGAGCAGTTCTTC	CASSLAAAGGYYNEQFF
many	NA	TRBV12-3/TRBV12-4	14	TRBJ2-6	TGTGCCAGCAGTTTCACGGGAGGGGCCAACGTCCTGACTTTC	CASSFTGGANVLTF
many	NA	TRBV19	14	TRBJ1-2	TGTGCCAGTAGCACGACAGCCTCTAACTATGGCTACACCTTC	CASSTTASNYGYTF
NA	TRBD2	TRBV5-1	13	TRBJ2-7	TGCGCCAGCAGCACTAGCGGAGCCTACGAGCAGTACTTC	CASSTSGAYEQYF
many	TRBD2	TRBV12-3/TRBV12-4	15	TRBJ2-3	TGTGCCAGCAGTTTAATAGCGGGAGGGGATATCGCGCAGTATTTT	CASSLIAGGDIAQYF
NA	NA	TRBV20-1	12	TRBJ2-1	TGCAGTGCTAAGTTTGAGGGCCATGAGCAGTTCTTC	CSAKFEGHEQFF
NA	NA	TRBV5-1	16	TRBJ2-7	TGCGCCAGCAGCTTGGACTGGCTAGCGAACTCCTACGAGCAGTACTTC	CASSLDWLANSYEQYF
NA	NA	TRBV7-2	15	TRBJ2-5	TGTGCCAGCAGCTTTCCTGGACAGTTGCAAGAGACCCAGTACTTC	CASSFPGQLQETQYF
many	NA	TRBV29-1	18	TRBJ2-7	TGCAGCGTTGAAGACCGCGCGCAGGGGGGTTTATTTTCCTACGAGCAGTACTTC	CSVEDRAQGGLFSYEQYF
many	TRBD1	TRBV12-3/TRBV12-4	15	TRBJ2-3	TGTGCCAGCAACGTTGGACAGGGAGATACAGATACGCAGTATTTT	CASNVGQGDTDTQYF
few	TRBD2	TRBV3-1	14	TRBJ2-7	TGTGCCAGCAGCCTTTTAGCGGGAGCGGGAGAGCAGTACTTC	CASSLLAGAGEQYF
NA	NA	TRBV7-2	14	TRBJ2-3	TGTGCCAGCAGCGGTGGACAAGTCACAGATACGCAGTATTTT	CASSGGQVTDTQYF
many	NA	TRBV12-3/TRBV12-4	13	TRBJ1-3	TGTGCCAGCAGTTTCCTCTCTGGAAACACCATATATTTT	CASSFLSGNTIYF
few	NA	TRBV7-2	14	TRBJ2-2	TGTGCCAGCAGCTTAGGCTCCAGGGTAGAGGAGCTGTTTTTT	CASSLGSRVEELFF
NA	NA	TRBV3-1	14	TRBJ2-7	TGTGCCAGCAGCCAAGATGTGGTGGTTTACGAGCAGTACTTC	CASSQDVVVYEQYF
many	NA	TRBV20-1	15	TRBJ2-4	TGCAGTTCCCAACCGGGGAGTAGAGCCAAAAACATTCAGTACTTC	CSSQPGSRAKNIQYF
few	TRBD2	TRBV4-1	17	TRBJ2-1	TGCGCCAGCAGCCAAGTCGGACTAGCGGGAGACAACAATGAGCAGTTCTTC	CASSQVGLAGDNNEQFF
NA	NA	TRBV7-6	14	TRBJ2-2	TGTGCCAGCAGCTCCGACCGGGGGTCCGGGGAGCTGTTTTTT	CASSSDRGSGELFF
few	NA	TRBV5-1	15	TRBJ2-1	TGCGCCAGCAGCCGGGGCCGGGAAGTCTACAATGAGCAGTTCTTC	CASSRGREVYNEQFF
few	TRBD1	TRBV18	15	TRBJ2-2	TGTGCCAGCTCACTAGGACAGGACAACACCGGGGAGCTGTTTTTT	CASSLGQDNTGELFF
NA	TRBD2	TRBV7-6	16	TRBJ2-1	TGTGCCAGCAGCTCCCTCCTCGGGACTAGTATCTATGAGCAGTTCTTC	CASSSLLGTSIYEQFF
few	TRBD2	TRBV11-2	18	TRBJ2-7	TGTGCCAGCAGCTTAGTAGGGGCATCTAGCGGGGCAACCTACGAGCAGTACTTC	CASSLVGASSGATYEQYF
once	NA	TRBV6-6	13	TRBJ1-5	TGTACCAGCAGTTCACAGGGTCTCCAGCCCCAGCATTTT	CTSSSQGLQPQHF
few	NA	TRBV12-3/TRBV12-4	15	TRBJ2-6	TGTGCCAGCAGTTTCACGGGCTTTGGGGCCAACGTCCTGACTTTC	CASSFTGFGANVLTF
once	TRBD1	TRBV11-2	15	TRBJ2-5	TGTGCCAGCAGCCCGGAACGGACAGGGCTGGAGACCCAGTACTTC	CASSPERTGLETQYF